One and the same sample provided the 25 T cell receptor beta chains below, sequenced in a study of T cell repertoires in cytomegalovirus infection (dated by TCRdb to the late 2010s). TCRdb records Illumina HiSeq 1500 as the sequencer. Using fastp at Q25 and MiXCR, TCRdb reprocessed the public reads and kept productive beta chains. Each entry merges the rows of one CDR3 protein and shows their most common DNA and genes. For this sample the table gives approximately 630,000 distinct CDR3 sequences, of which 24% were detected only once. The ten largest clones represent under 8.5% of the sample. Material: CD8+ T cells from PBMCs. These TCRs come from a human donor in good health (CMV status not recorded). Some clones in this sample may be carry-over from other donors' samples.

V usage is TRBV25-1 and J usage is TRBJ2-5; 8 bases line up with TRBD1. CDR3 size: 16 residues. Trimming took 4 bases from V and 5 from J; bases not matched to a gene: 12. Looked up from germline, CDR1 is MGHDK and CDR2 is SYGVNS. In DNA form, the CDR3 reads TGTGCCAGCAGTGCCCCCCGTGACAGGGGTCGGGAGACCCAGTACTTC. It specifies CASSAPRDRGRETQYF. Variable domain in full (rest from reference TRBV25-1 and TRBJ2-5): EADIYQTPRYLVIGTGKKITLECSQTMGHDKMYWYQQDPGMELHLIHYSYGVNSTEKGDLSSESTVSRIRTEHFPLTLESARPSHTSQYLCASSAPRDRGRETQYFGPGTRLLVL.

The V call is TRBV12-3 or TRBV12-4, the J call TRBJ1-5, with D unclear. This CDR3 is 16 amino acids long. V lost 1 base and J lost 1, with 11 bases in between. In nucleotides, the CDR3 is TGTGCCAGCAGTTTAGGGGCAGCTATAAGCAATCAGCCCCAGCATTTT. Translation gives CASSLGAAISNQPQHF.

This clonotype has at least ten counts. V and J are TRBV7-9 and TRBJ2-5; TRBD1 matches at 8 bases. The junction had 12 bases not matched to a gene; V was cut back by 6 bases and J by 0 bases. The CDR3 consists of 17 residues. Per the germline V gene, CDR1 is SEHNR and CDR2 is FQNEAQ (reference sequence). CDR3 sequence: CASSWLGTGGDQETQYF. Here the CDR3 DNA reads TGTGCCAGCAGTTGGTTGGGGACAGGCGGCGACCAAGAGACCCAGTACTTC. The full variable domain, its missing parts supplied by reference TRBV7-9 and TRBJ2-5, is DTGVSQNPRHKITKRGQNVTFRCDPISEHNRLYWYRQTLGQGPEFLTYFQNEAQLEKSRLLSDRFSAERPKGSFSTLEIQRTEQGDSAMYLCASSWLGTGGDQETQYFGPGTRLLVL.

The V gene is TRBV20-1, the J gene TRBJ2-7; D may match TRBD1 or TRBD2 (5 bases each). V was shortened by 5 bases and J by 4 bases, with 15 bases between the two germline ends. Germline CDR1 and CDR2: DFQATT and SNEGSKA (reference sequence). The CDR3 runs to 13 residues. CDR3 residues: CSAGTAERYEQYF. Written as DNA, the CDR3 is TGCAGTGCTGGGACGGCCGAACGGTACGAGCAGTACTTC.

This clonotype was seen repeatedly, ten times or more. This chain's CDR3 is CASSYSMGTGGLSTEAFF. The CDR3 DNA sequence: TGTGCCAGCAGTTACTCGATGGGGACAGGGGGCCTGAGCACTGAAGCTTTCTTT. The chain couples TRBV6-2 or TRBV6-3 to TRBJ1-1, with 12 bases lining up with TRBD1. Germline trimming cut 0 bases from V and 4 bases from J; bases unmatched to any gene: 9. The CDR3 covers 18 residues. The germline V gene has CDR1 MNHEY and CDR2 SVGEGT.

The CDR3 coding sequence is TGTGCCAGCAGTTACGTTGGGGGCAATGAGCAGTTCTTC. This encodes CASSYVGGNEQFF. The chain combines TRBV6-6 with TRBJ2-1; D tentatively reads TRBD1 or TRBD2 (5 bases each). Looked up from germline, CDR1 is MNHNY and CDR2 is SVGAGI (reference sequence). The CDR3 length is 13 residues. Trimming pared 2 bases from V and 6 bases from J, leaving 8 bases between.

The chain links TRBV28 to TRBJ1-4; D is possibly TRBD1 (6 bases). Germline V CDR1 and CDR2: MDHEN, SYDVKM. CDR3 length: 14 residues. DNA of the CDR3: TGTGCTAGCGAGGGGGGGGCAACTAATGAAAAACTGTTTTTT. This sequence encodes CASEGGATNEKLFF.

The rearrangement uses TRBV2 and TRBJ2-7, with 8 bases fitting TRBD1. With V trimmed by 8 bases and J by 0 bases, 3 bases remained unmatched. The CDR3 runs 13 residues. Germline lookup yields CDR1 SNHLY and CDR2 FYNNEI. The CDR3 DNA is TGTGCCAGCTGGGACAGGCGCTCCTACGAGCAGTACTTC. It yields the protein CASWDRRSYEQYF.

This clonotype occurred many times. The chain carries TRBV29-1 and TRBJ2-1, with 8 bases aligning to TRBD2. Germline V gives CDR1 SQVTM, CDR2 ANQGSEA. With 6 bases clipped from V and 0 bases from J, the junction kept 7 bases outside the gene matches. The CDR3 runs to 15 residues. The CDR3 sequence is CSVPGGGSSYNEQFF. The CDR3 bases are TGCAGCGTCCCCGGGGGGGGGAGCTCCTACAATGAGCAGTTCTTC.

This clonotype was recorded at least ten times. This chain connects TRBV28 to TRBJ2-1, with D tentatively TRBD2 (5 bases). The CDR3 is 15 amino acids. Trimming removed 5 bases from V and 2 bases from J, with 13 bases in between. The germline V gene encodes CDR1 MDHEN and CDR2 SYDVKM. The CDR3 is CASSPLTGTYNEQFF. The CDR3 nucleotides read TGTGCCAGCAGTCCCCTGACCGGGACCTACAATGAGCAGTTCTTC.

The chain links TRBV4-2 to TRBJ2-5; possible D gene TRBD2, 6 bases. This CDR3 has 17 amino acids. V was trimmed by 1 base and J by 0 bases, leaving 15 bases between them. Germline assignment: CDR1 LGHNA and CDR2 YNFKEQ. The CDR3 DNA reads TGTGCCAGCAGCCAAGTATCGAGAGGGGAGGACCAAGAGACCCAGTACTTC. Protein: CASSQVSRGEDQETQYF.

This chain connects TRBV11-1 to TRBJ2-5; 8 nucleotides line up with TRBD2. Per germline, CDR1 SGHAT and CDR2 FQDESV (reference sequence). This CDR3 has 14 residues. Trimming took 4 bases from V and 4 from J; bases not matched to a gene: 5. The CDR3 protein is CASSSRTSPETQYF. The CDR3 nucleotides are TGTGCCAGCAGCTCCCGGACTAGCCCAGAGACCCAGTACTTC.

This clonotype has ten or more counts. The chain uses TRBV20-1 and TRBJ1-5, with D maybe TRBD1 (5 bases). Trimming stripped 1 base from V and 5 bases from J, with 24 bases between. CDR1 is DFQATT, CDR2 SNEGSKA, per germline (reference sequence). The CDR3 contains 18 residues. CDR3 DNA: TGCAGTGCTAGAGCAGGATTTGAGGGCCCAGGGCACCATCAGCCCCAGCATTTT. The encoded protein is CSARAGFEGPGHHQPQHF.

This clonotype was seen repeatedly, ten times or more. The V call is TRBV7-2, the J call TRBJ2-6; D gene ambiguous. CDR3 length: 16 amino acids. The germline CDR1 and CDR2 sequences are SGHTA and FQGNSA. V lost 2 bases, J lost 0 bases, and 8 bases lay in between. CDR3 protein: CASSLLQNSGANVLTF. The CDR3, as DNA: TGTGCCAGCAGCTTACTACAGAACTCTGGGGCCAACGTCCTGACTTTC.

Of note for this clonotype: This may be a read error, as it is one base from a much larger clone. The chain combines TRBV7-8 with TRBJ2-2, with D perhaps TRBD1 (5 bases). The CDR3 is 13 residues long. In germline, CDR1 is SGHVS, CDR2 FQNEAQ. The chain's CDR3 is CANSLAGSGELFF. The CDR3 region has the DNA TGTGCCAACAGCTTAGCAGGGTCCGGGGAGCTGTTTTTT.

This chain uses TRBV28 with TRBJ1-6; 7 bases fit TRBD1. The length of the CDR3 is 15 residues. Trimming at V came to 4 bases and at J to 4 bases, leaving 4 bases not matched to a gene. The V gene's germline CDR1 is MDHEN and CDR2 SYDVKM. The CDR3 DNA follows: TGTGCCAGCAGTTCGGGACAGCTTTATAATTCACCCCTCCACTTT. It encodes CASSSGQLYNSPLHF.

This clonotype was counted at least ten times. This CDR3 reads CASSYPSSGGDSEAFF. CDR3 coding DNA: TGTGCCAGCAGCTACCCATCTAGTGGGGGCGATTCTGAAGCTTTCTTT. The V call is TRBV7-6, the J call TRBJ1-1; D is perhaps TRBD1 (6 bases). The CDR3 consists of 16 residues. Germline V CDR1 and CDR2: SGHVS, FNYEAQ. Trimming shortened V by 4 bases and J by 6 bases, and 21 bases separated the two germline ends.

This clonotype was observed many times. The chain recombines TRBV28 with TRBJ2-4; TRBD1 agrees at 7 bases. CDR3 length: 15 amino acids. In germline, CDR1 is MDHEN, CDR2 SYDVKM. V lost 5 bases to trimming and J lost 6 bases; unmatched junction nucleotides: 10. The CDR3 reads CASSPTQGRRNIQYF. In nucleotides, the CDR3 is TGTGCCAGCAGTCCGACACAGGGGCGTAGAAACATTCAGTACTTC. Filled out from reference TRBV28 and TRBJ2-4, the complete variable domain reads DVKVTQSSRYLVKRTGEKVFLECVQDMDHENMFWYRQDPGLGLRLIYFSYDVKMKEKGDIPEGYSVSREKKERFSLILESASTNQTSMYLCASSPTQGRRNIQYFGAGTRLSVL.

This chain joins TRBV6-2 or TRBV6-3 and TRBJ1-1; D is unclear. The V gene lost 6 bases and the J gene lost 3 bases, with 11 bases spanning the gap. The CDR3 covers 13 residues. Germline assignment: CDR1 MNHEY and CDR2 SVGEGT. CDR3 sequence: CASRSGLDTEAFF. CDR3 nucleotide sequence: TGTGCCAGCAGATCGGGTTTGGACACTGAAGCTTTCTTT.

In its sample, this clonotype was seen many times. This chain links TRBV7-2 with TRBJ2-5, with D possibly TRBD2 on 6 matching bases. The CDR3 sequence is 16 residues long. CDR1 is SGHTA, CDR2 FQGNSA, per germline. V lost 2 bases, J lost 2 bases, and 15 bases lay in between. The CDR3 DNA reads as TGTGCCAGCAGCTTATGGGGGGAGGACTTTCAAGAGACCCAGTACTTC. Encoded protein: CASSLWGEDFQETQYF.

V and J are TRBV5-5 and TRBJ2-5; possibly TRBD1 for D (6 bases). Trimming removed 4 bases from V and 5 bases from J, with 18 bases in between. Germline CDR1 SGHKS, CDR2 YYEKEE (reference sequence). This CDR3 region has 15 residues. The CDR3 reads CASSIDRTIRETQYF. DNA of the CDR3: TGTGCCAGCAGCATCGACAGGACCATACGGGAGACCCAGTACTTC.

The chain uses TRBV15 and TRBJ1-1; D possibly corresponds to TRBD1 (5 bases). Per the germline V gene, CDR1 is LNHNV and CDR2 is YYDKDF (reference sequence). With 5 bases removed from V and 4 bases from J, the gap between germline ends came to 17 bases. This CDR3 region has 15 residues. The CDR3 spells CATSPRTDSRTEAFF. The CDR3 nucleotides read TGTGCCACCAGCCCCCGGACCGACAGTCGCACTGAAGCTTTCTTT.

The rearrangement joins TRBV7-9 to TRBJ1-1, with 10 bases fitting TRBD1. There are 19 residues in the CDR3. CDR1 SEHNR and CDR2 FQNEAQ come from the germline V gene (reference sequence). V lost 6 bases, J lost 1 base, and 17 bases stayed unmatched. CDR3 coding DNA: TGTGCCAGCAGTTTCGGCCGGGACAGGGGATTTCGGGAGAACACTGAAGCTTTCTTT. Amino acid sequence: CASSFGRDRGFRENTEAFF.

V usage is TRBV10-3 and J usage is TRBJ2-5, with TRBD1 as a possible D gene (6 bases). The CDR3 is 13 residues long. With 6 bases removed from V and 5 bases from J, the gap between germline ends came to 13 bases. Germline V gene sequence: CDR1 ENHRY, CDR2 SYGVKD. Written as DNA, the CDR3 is TGTGCCATCAGAGCGGACAGAGAGGAGACCCAGTACTTC. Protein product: CAIRADREETQYF.

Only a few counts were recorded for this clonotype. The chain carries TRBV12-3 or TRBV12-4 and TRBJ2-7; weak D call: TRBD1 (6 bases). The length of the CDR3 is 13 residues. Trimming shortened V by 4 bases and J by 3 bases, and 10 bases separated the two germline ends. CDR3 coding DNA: TGTGCCAGCAGTTGGGGACACTTCTACGAGCAGTACTTC. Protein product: CASSWGHFYEQYF.